The T cell receptor beta chain under discussion was sequenced for a study of OX40 agonist ivuxolimab in advanced cancers. On the study more broadly: Ivuxolimab was delivered to patients intravenously every 2 weeks at doses spanning 0.01 to 10 mg/kg.

The data were produced by immunoSEQ multiplex PCR, yet TCRdb's version contains in-frame clones alone and is incomplete. This table has under 90,000 clones, roughly 87% appearing once. Germline CDR1 is SGHRS and CDR2 is YFSETQ. This CDR3 has 14 amino acids. The V gene lost 4 bases and the J gene lost 4 bases, with 12 bases spanning the gap. The V call is TRBV5-1, the J call TRBJ2-1; D is unresolved. Sequenced material: CD4+ or CD8+ T cells sorted from blood, taken in a trial of the OX40 agonist ivuxolimab. This clonotype originated in an adult with an advanced solid tumor such as melanoma, head and neck, liver or kidney cancer. CDR3 region: CASSRQAFYNEQFF. In nucleotides, the CDR3 is TGCGCCAGCAGCCGGCAGGCTTTTTACAATGAGCAGTTCTTC.